Shown below are 10 T cell receptor beta chains from a single sample sequenced in a study of T cell changes during pregnancy in multiple sclerosis (dated by TCRdb to about 2019). The library came from the immunoSEQ multiplex PCR assay. Entries here come from immuneACCESS through TCRdb and include only in-frame sequences with V and J called. Some clones fail to appear in such tables; in the studies checked, an unresolved V gene covers under half of the shortfall, and the cause of the remainder is unknown. The sample yields 18,000 or so clones; 88% were counted once. The ten largest clones add up to approximately 1.2% of the sample. The material was CD4+ T cells from peripheral blood mononuclear cells, obtained in the first trimester of pregnancy. The receptors were sampled from a female donor in good health, enrolled as a control in a pregnancy study.

J is TRBJ2-4 and V is TRBV9; TRBD2 matches at 8 bases. With 3 bases clipped from V and 2 bases from J, the junction kept 7 bases outside the gene matches. This CDR3 region has 16 residues. CDR1 and CDR2 (germline): SGDLS, YYNGEE. CDR3 in DNA: TGTGCCAGCAGCGCCCTTAGCGGGATAACCAAAAACATTCAGTACTTC. The encoded protein is CASSALSGITKNIQYF.

V gene TRBV30 combines with J gene TRBJ2-3; D might be TRBD1 (5 bases). The CDR3 length is 12 residues. Trimming left V 1 base short and J 4 bases short, with 6 bases between. Germline V gives CDR1 GTSNPN, CDR2 SVGIG (reference sequence). CDR3 region: CAWSEGPDTQYF. Written as DNA, the CDR3 is TGTGCCTGGAGTGAGGGGCCAGATACGCAGTATTTT.

The chain combines TRBV30 with TRBJ1-5; perhaps TRBD1 as D (5 bases). This CDR3 has 15 amino acids. The V gene lost 0 bases and the J gene lost 7 bases, with 16 bases spanning the gap. Germline CDR1 is GTSNPN and CDR2 is SVGIG (reference sequence). CDR3 sequence: CAWSVGSGVSQPQHF. CDR3 bases: TGTGCCTGGAGTGTGGGTTCGGGGGTTAGCCAGCCCCAGCATTTT. Drawing the rest from reference TRBV30 and TRBJ1-5, the complete variable domain is SQTIHQWPATLVQPVGSPLSLECTVEGTSNPNLYWYRQAAGRGLQLLFYSVGIGQISSEVPQNLSASRPQDRQFILSSKKLLLSDSGFYLCAWSVGSGVSQPQHFGDGTRLSIL.

This clone has more than one count but fewer than ten. This chain connects TRBV19 to TRBJ2-1; tentative D call: TRBD2 (6 bases). V lost 3 bases and J 0 bases, leaving 12 bases between the germline ends. The V gene's germline CDR1 is LNHDA and CDR2 SQIVND (reference sequence). The CDR3 is 16 residues long. CDR3 in DNA: TGTGCCAGTAGTATGTTTAGCGGTAGCTCCTACAATGAGCAGTTCTTC. This encodes CASSMFSGSSYNEQFF.

The chain links TRBV5-1 to TRBJ2-1, with TRBD2 matching 9 bases. With V trimmed by 4 bases and J by 0 bases, 5 bases remained unmatched. From germline, CDR1 is SGHRS and CDR2 YFSETQ. The CDR3 is made up of 16 amino acids. This CDR3 reads CASSLIAGVSYNEQFF. The CDR3 DNA reads TGCGCCAGCAGCCTAATAGCGGGAGTCTCCTACAATGAGCAGTTCTTC.

This clone was recorded only once. The chain is built from TRBV5-5 and TRBJ2-5; 8 bases match TRBD1. There are 15 residues in the CDR3. The trim removed 4 bases at V and 5 bases at J, leaving 10 bases unmatched. Germline values: CDR1 SGHKS, CDR2 YYEKEE (reference sequence). CDR3 bases: TGTGCCAGCAGCGCCCTAACGGGGGACAGGGAGACCCAGTACTTC. Translation gives CASSALTGDRETQYF.

The rearrangement uses TRBV11-2 and TRBJ2-1; 7 bases line up with TRBD2. The V gene end was trimmed by 6 bases and the J gene end by 5 bases; junction bases not matched to a gene: 7. Germline-derived CDR1 and CDR2 are SGHAT and FQNNGV. The CDR3 length is 14 residues. This chain's CDR3 is CASSLTSADNEQFF. DNA for the CDR3: TGTGCCAGCAGTCTAACTAGCGCAGACAATGAGCAGTTCTTC.

A few counts support this clone. Sequence at one end of the junction differs from germline and may be a read error. The J gene is TRBJ1-6, the V gene TRBV7-7; D is ambiguous. The germline gives CDR1 SSHAT, CDR2 FNYEAQ (reference sequence). This CDR3 region has 13 residues. The chain's CDR3 is CASSLKENSPLHF. The CDR3 coding sequence is TGTGCTAGCAGCTTAAAGGAGAATTCACCCCTCCACTTT.

The chain joins TRBV7-8 to TRBJ1-5; possible D gene TRBD1, 6 bases. CDR1 SGHVS and CDR2 FQNEAQ come from the germline V gene. This CDR3 spans 16 amino acids. Trimming left V 1 base short and J 6 bases short, with 16 bases between. The CDR3 DNA reads TGTGCCAGCAGCTTAGAGGGGGGGGGCCCCGGTCAGCCCCAGCATTTT. It codes for CASSLEGGGPGQPQHF.

The table lists this clone with a count of one. The chain employs TRBV6-4 and TRBJ2-1; 12 bases are a match to TRBD2. This CDR3 is built from 15 residues. In germline, CDR1 is MRHNA, CDR2 SNTAGT. V lost 0 bases and J lost 8; bases outside the gene matches: 2. As DNA, the CDR3 is TGTGCCAGCAGTGACTCGCTAGCGGGAGGGCATGAGCAGTTCTTC. The encoded protein is CASSDSLAGGHEQFF.